This TCR beta chain is from a study of blood T cell repertoires in COVID-19. Study-wide background: Specimens from acute and convalescent COVID-19 originated in the United States, Italy and Spain. The analysed material was cDNA or gDNA that came from T cells, B-cell-depleted T cells, or PBMCs.

Per the original data handling: From reference gene primer amplification, estimates of nucleated cell counts were derived. Profiling relied on immunoSEQ multiplex PCR, and the TCRdb table lists in-frame clones only, not all of them. The DNA was the basis for D and trimming; V, J and clone size are from that table. The sample shows a few hundred thousand clones, about 85% of them seen only once. Trimming took 6 bases from V and 0 from J, leaving 9 bases between them. From germline, CDR1 is MNHEY and CDR2 SMNVEV (reference sequence). The CDR3 is 14 residues long. The chain employs TRBV27 and TRBJ1-5; D might be TRBD1 (5 bases). This clonotype was obtained from a man aged 18 to 35 with active or convalescent COVID-19. The sequenced sample was peripheral blood. The CDR3 loop is CASRPGDSNQPQHF. The CDR3 DNA reads as TGTGCCAGCAGACCGGGGGATAGCAATCAGCCCCAGCATTTT.